This T cell receptor (beta chain) stems from a study of T cells in Graves' hyperthyroidism and ophthalmopathy. Stability of Graves' hyperthyroidism was defined as absent ophthalmopathy progression within 18 months. Study results and caveats: Also found in blood were most expanded thyroid clonotypes above 0.001.

Using RNA transcripts as the source, TCR beta CDR3 regions were amplified. HTBI primers were employed in a first-round RT-PCR of the TCR CDR3. MiXCR was run by TCRdb on the multiplex PCR reads, yielding one entry per CDR3 protein. The table shows about 480,000 distinct CDR3 sequences, with approximately 15% occurring only once. This clonotype was seen repeatedly, ten times or more. What it binds is unknown. The specimen sequenced was blood. The TCR originated in a woman under 30 with Graves' hyperthyroidism.

The chain's CDR3 is CASSDPTSGRFIDTQYF. The CDR3 bases are TGTGCCAGCAGCGACCCAACTAGCGGGAGGTTTATAGATACGCAGTATTTT. The rearrangement joins TRBV9 to TRBJ2-3, with 12 nucleotides matching TRBD2. V trimming: 3 bases; J trimming: 5 bases; junction bases outside the gene matches: 10. Germline CDR1 and CDR2: SGDLS and YYNGEE. This CDR3 spans 17 amino acids.